The 24 T cell receptor beta chains below all came from one sample that was sequenced in a study of shared clonotypes between healthy human individuals (dated by TCRdb to 2018 to 2020). The protocol used for the library was the immunoSEQ multiplex PCR assay. TCRdb holds this immuneACCESS table with in-frame rearrangements only. Some clones are missing; in checked studies, unresolved V genes explain under half, and the rest has no known cause. This sample has roughly 810,000 clones in its table, and approximately 96% of those were observed once. Around 0.21% of the sample belongs to the ten largest clones. CD8 naive samples consisted of CD45RO-negative cells that were positively selected for CCR7, yielding a CD45RA+CCR7+ population without TemRA cells. The sample taken for sequencing was naive CD8+ T cells sorted from blood. This specimen's cell subset or site label, interpreted: CD45RA+CCR7+. All receptors come from a young man in good health.

This chain links TRBV11-2 with TRBJ1-1, with D perhaps matching TRBD1 (5 bases). V gave up 4 bases and J gave up 1 base, with 13 bases separating them. Germline CDR1 and CDR2: SGHAT and FQNNGV. This CDR3 is 15 amino acids long. The CDR3, as DNA: TGTGCCAGCAGCTCACTTCGCGGGGGGAACACTGAAGCTTTCTTT. Amino acids: CASSSLRGGNTEAFF. Drawing the rest from reference TRBV11-2 and TRBJ1-1, the complete variable domain is EAGVAQSPRYKIIEKRQSVAFWCNPISGHATLYWYQQILGQGPKLLIQFQNNGVVDDSQLPKDRFSAERLKGVDSTLKIQPAKLEDSAVYLCASSSLRGGNTEAFFGQGTRLTVV.

In the case of this clone: The same CDR3 is also encoded by other DNA sequences in this sample. The chain employs TRBV7-9 and TRBJ1-2; no clear D gene. The V end lost 5 bases, the J end lost 7 bases, and 11 bases lay between the germline ends. The germline V gene has CDR1 SEHNR and CDR2 FQNEAQ (reference sequence). The CDR3 spans 12 residues. The chain's CDR3 is CASSLDGGGYTF. CDR3 in DNA: TGTGCCAGCAGCCTCGATGGCGGTGGCTACACCTTC.

The V and J genes are TRBV9 and TRBJ1-5; D is ambiguous. This CDR3 region has 11 residues. Trimming left V 7 bases short and J 7 bases short, with 9 bases between. Germline V gene data show CDR1 as SGDLS and CDR2 as YYNGEE. The CDR3 reads CASGEQQPQHF. The CDR3 coding sequence is TGTGCCAGCGGCGAACAGCAGCCCCAGCATTTT. Full variable domain (outside the CDR3, taken from reference TRBV9 and TRBJ1-5): DSGVTQTPKHLITATGQRVTLRCSPRSGDLSVYWYQQSLDQGLQFLIQYYNGEERAKGNILERFSAQQFPDLHSELNLSSLELGDSALYFCASGEQQPQHFGDGTRLSIL.

The chain combines TRBV7-9 with TRBJ1-1; D is undetermined. Germline V gene lookup returns CDR1 SEHNR and CDR2 FQNEAQ (reference sequence). The CDR3 contains 16 residues. Trimming took 3 bases from V and 6 from J, leaving 20 bases between them. CDR3 in DNA: TGTGCCAGCAGCTTTATCGACGCCGTAGCCGGCGCTGAAGCTTTCTTT. The encoded protein is CASSFIDAVAGAEAFF. The full variable domain, with the rest looked up from reference TRBV7-9 and TRBJ1-1, is DTGVSQNPRHKITKRGQNVTFRCDPISEHNRLYWYRQTLGQGPEFLTYFQNEAQLEKSRLLSDRFSAERPKGSFSTLEIQRTEQGDSAMYLCASSFIDAVAGAEAFFGQGTRLTVV.

The V gene is TRBV4-1, the J gene TRBJ2-7; D unresolved. Germline V gene sequence: CDR1 MGHRA, CDR2 YSYEKL. This CDR3 comprises 13 residues. Trimming shortened V by 4 bases and J by 2 bases, and 9 bases separated the two germline ends. CDR3 nucleotide sequence: TGCGCCAGCAGCCTCGACGGACCCTACGAGCAGTACTTC. Amino acids: CASSLDGPYEQYF.

The chain is built from TRBV21-1 and TRBJ1-2. TRBV21-1 is a pseudogene segment. The CDR3 covers 14 residues. The DNA of the CDR3 is TGTGCCAGCAGCAAGACCCTCGGGTGGCCTGGCTACACCTTC. Translated, it gives CASSKTLGWPGYTF.

The CDR3 spells CASRGLVYEQYF. The CDR3 coding sequence is TGTGCCAGCAGGGGACTAGTCTACGAGCAGTACTTC. The chain joins TRBV28 to TRBJ2-7; 8 bases agree with TRBD2. Germline assignment: CDR1 MDHEN and CDR2 SYDVKM. The CDR3 runs 12 residues. V lost 6 bases and J lost 3; bases outside the gene matches: 1.

The rearrangement uses TRBV11-2 and TRBJ2-2; D call uncertain. Germline-derived CDR1 and CDR2 are SGHAT and FQNNGV. Trimming shortened V by 5 bases and J by 5 bases, and 6 bases separated the two germline ends. The length of the CDR3 is 12 residues. The CDR3 DNA reads TGTGCCAGCAGCCTCCGTACCGGGGAGCTGTTTTTT. This gives the protein CASSLRTGELFF.

The V and J genes are TRBV5-4 and TRBJ1-2; D call uncertain. Germline CDR1 SGHNT, CDR2 YYREEE (reference sequence). This CDR3 is built from 17 residues. Trimming took 4 bases from V and 1 from J, leaving 20 bases between them. The CDR3 protein is CASSKKGGVPLNYGYTF. Written as DNA, the CDR3 is TGTGCCAGCAGCAAAAAAGGTGGGGTTCCCCTTAACTATGGCTACACCTTC.

The chain uses TRBV7-9 and TRBJ2-7; possibly TRBD1 for D (6 bases). The CDR3 covers 14 residues. The germline V gene encodes CDR1 SEHNR and CDR2 FQNEAQ (reference sequence). V lost 5 bases and J lost 6, with 17 bases in between. The CDR3 region has the DNA TGTGCCAGCAGCCGCGTCCTGGGGGCTCTCGAGCAGTACTTC. Protein product: CASSRVLGALEQYF.

The chain links TRBV7-7 to TRBJ2-1; D unclear. Germline assignment: CDR1 SSHAT and CDR2 FNYEAQ (reference sequence). The CDR3 consists of 13 residues. Trimming took off 1 base at V and 8 bases at J, with 9 bases between the two ends. The CDR3 nucleotides are TGTGCCAGCAGCTTAGTCTCCGTCGATGAGCAGTTCTTC. Amino acids: CASSLVSVDEQFF.

The chain links TRBV6-5 to TRBJ1-1, with D possibly TRBD1 on 6 matching bases. CDR3 length: 13 residues. The V gene's germline CDR1 is MNHEY and CDR2 SVGAGI. The ends were cut back, 7 bases at V and 7 bases at J, with 16 bases in the middle. CDR3 coding DNA: TGTGCCAGCACCCCCCGGGGCAGGGGTGAAGCTTTCTTT. Protein sequence: CASTPRGRGEAFF.

The V gene is TRBV27, the J gene TRBJ2-7, with 7 bases aligning to TRBD2. Germline CDR1 and CDR2: MNHEY and SMNVEV (reference sequence). V trimming: 3 bases; J trimming: 13 bases; junction bases outside the gene matches: 9. This CDR3 spans 12 amino acids. The CDR3 nucleotides read TGTGCCAGCAGTTTGAGGGCGGGAGTGCAATACTTC. As protein: CASSLRAGVQYF.

The J gene is TRBJ2-7, the V gene TRBV14; 14 nucleotides match TRBD2. With 4 bases clipped from V and 0 bases from J, the junction kept 8 bases outside the gene matches. Looked up from germline, CDR1 is SGHDN and CDR2 is FVKESK. The CDR3 runs to 18 residues. The CDR3 nucleotides are TGTGCCAGCAGCCTTCTGGGACTAGCGGGGGCGAGCTCCTACGAGCAGTACTTC. It encodes CASSLLGLAGASSYEQYF.

This chain uses TRBV6-1 with TRBJ2-1, with 8 bases identical to TRBD2. CDR1 is MNHNS and CDR2 is SASEGT in the germline V gene. V was pared by 3 bases and J by 3 bases, with 10 bases of the junction left unmatched. The CDR3 covers 17 residues. CDR3 bases: TGTGCCAGCAGTGACCCAGCGGGAGAGCCCAACTACAATGAGCAGTTCTTC. Amino acids: CASSDPAGEPNYNEQFF.

The chain combines TRBV5-1 with TRBJ1-2; D may be TRBD1 (6 bases). CDR3 length equals 15 residues. V was pared by 4 bases and J by 1 base, with 14 bases between. The germline CDR1 and CDR2 sequences are SGHRS and YFSETQ. CDR3 loop: CASSHPGQLNYGYTF. The CDR3 nucleotides read TGCGCCAGCAGCCATCCGGGACAACTTAACTATGGCTACACCTTC. Looking up the rest from reference TRBV5-1 and TRBJ1-2 gives the full variable domain: KAGVTQTPRYLIKTRGQQVTLSCSPISGHRSVSWYQQTPGQGLQFLFEYFSETQRNKGNFPGRFSGRQFSNSRSEMNVSTLELGDSALYLCASSHPGQLNYGYTFGSGTRLTVV.

This clone was counted a single time. The chain is built from TRBV11-2 and TRBJ2-1, with TRBD2 as a possible D gene (5 bases). Trimming pared 8 bases from V and 7 bases from J, leaving 9 bases between. This CDR3 is built from 11 residues. Per germline, CDR1 SGHAT and CDR2 FQNNGV. CDR3 in amino acids: CASSRENEQFF. The CDR3 DNA is TGTGCCAGCTCTCGGGAAAATGAGCAGTTCTTC.

This clone was counted once. The chain carries TRBV7-9 and TRBJ2-1; unclear D gene. The germline V and J ends were trimmed by 4 bases and 4 bases, with 11 bases remaining between them. The CDR3 runs to 14 residues. CDR1 is SEHNR, CDR2 FQNEAQ, per germline (reference sequence). The CDR3 sequence is CASSSRLTYNEQFF. The DNA of the CDR3 is TGTGCCAGCAGCTCCCGACTGACTTACAATGAGCAGTTCTTC.

The chain joins TRBV7-2 to TRBJ2-5, with D unclear. Trimming cost V 2 bases and J 1 base, with 5 bases left between them. Germline V gene lookup returns CDR1 SGHTA and CDR2 FQGNSA. The CDR3 totals 13 residues. CDR3 DNA sequence: TGTGCCAGCAGCTTATACCCCCAAGAGACCCAGTACTTC. This sequence encodes CASSLYPQETQYF.

The chain is built from TRBV29-1 and TRBJ2-7; D gene uncertain. Germline V CDR1 and CDR2: SQVTM, ANQGSEA. Trimming cost V 5 bases and J 4 bases, with 12 bases left between them. The CDR3 sequence is 12 residues long. CDR3 nucleotides: TGCAGCGTTAATGACGGCTCTTACGAGCAGTACTTC. Amino acid sequence: CSVNDGSYEQYF.

For this clone: In the same sample, other DNA sequences code for this CDR3. The chain has TRBV11-2 and TRBJ2-1; 9 nucleotides line up with TRBD2. Germline V gene lookup returns CDR1 SGHAT and CDR2 FQNNGV. V shed 1 base, J shed 3 bases, and the junction held 1 base outside the gene matches. CDR3 size: 15 residues. CDR3 sequence: CASSLVSGSYNEQFF. The CDR3 region has the DNA TGTGCCAGCAGCTTAGTTAGCGGGAGCTACAATGAGCAGTTCTTC. Drawing the rest from reference TRBV11-2 and TRBJ2-1, the complete variable domain is EAGVAQSPRYKIIEKRQSVAFWCNPISGHATLYWYQQILGQGPKLLIQFQNNGVVDDSQLPKDRFSAERLKGVDSTLKIQPAKLEDSAVYLCASSLVSGSYNEQFFGPGTRLTVL.

The J gene is TRBJ2-7, the V gene TRBV4-1, with 9 bases fitting TRBD2. The trim removed 1 base at V and 3 bases at J, leaving 1 base unmatched. The CDR3 extends over 14 amino acids. Germline CDR1 is MGHRA and CDR2 is YSYEKL. CDR3: CASSQVAGVYEQYF. CDR3 nucleotide sequence: TGCGCCAGCAGCCAAGTAGCGGGAGTCTACGAGCAGTACTTC.

The chain joins TRBV28 to TRBJ2-1, with D maybe TRBD2 (6 bases). The CDR3 consists of 15 residues. CDR1 MDHEN and CDR2 SYDVKM come from the germline V gene. Deletions cut 4 bases from V and 6 bases from J, with 16 bases between. The CDR3 sequence is CASSSSPRGLNEQFF. CDR3 in DNA: TGTGCCAGCAGTTCATCTCCCCGGGGACTCAATGAGCAGTTCTTC. The whole variable domain, remainder taken from reference TRBV28 and TRBJ2-1, is DVKVTQSSRYLVKRTGEKVFLECVQDMDHENMFWYRQDPGLGLRLIYFSYDVKMKEKGDIPEGYSVSREKKERFSLILESASTNQTSMYLCASSSSPRGLNEQFFGPGTRLTVL.

This chain joins TRBV11-1 and TRBJ2-2, with D perhaps matching TRBD2 (6 bases). Germline CDR1 reads SGHAT; CDR2 reads FQDESV (reference sequence). Trimming took off 0 bases at V and 4 bases at J, with 9 bases between the two ends. This CDR3 has 15 residues. This CDR3 reads CASSLAGGLTGELFF. The CDR3 DNA follows: TGTGCCAGCAGCTTAGCGGGGGGTCTCACCGGGGAGCTGTTTTTT.